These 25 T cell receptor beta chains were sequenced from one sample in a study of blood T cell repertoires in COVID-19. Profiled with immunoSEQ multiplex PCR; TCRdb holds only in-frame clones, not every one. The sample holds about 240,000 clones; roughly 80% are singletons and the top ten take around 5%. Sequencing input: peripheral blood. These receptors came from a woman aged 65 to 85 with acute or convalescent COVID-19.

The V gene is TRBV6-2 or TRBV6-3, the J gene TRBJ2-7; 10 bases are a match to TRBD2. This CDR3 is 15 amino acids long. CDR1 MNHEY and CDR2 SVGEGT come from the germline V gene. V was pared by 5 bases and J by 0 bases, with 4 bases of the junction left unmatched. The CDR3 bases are TGTGCCAGCAGTCTAAGCGGGGGGGCCTCCTACGAGCAGTACTTC. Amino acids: CASSLSGGASYEQYF.

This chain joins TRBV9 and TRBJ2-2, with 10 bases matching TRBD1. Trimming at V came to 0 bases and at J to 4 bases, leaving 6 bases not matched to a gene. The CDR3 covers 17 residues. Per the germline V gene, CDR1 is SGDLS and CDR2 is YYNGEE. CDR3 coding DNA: TGTGCCAGCAGCGTAGGGGCCGGGACAGGGGCCACCGGGGAGCTGTTTTTT. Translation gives CASSVGAGTGATGELFF.

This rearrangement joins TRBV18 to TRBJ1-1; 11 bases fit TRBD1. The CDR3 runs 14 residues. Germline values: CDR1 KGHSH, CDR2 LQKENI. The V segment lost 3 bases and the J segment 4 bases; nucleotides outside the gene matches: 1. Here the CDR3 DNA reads TGTGCCAGCTCACCCGGGACAGGGGGCACTGAAGCTTTCTTT. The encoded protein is CASSPGTGGTEAFF.

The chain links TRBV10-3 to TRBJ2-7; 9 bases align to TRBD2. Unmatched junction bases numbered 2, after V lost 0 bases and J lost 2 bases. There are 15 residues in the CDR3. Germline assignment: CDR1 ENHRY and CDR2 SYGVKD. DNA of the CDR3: TGTGCCATCAGTGAGTCTAGCGGGGGCCCCTACGAGCAGTACTTC. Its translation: CAISESSGGPYEQYF.

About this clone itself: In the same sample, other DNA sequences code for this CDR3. The CDR3 coding sequence is TGCGCCAGCAGTCTCCAGGGCTCATACGAGCAGTACTTC. Translated, it gives CASSLQGSYEQYF. The J gene is TRBJ2-7, the V gene TRBV5-1; a possible D gene is TRBD1 (5 bases). CDR1 and CDR2 (germline): SGHRS, YFSETQ. There are 13 residues in the CDR3. Trimming stripped 5 bases from V and 4 bases from J, with 13 bases between.

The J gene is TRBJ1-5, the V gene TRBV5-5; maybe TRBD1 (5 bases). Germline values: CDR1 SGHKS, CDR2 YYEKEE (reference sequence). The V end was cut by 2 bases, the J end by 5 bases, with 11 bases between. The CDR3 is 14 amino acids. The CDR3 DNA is TGTGCCAGCAGCTTTGACAGACGAGATCAGCCCCAGCATTTT. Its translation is CASSFDRRDQPQHF.

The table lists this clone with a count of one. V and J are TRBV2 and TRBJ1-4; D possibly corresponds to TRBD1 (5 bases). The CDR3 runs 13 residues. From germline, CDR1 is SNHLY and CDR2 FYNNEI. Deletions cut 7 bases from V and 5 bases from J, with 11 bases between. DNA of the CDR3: TGTGCCAGCAACAGATACAGGAATGAAAAACTGTTTTTT. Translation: CASNRYRNEKLFF.

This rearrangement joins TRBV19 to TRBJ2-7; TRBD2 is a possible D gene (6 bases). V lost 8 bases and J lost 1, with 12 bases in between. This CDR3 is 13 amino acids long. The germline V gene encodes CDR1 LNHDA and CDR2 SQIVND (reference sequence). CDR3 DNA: TGTGCCAGTCGCCAAGGGAGGTCCTACGAGCAGTACTTC. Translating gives CASRQGRSYEQYF.

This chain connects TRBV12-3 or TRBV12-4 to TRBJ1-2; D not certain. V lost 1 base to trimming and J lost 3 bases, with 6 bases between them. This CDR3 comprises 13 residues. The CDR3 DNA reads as TGTGCCAGCAGTTTAGGAGTATACTATGGCTACACCTTC. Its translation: CASSLGVYYGYTF.

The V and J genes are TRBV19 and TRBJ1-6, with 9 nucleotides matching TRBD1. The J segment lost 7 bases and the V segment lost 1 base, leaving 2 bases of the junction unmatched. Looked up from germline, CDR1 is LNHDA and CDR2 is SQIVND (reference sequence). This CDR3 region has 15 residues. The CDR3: CASSIVGTGNSPLHF. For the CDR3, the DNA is TGTGCCAGTAGTATAGTGGGGACAGGGAATTCACCCCTCCACTTT.

CDR3 bases: TGTGCCAGCAGCTTACGTTTCGGGGAGCTGTTTTTT. Translated: CASSLRFGELFF. V is TRBV7-2 and J is TRBJ2-2; D is undetermined. Germline CDR1 and CDR2: SGHTA and FQGNSA. Trimming pared 2 bases from V and 7 bases from J, leaving 5 bases between. The length of the CDR3 is 12 residues. Full variable domain (rest looked up from reference TRBV7-2 and TRBJ2-2): GAGVSQSPSNKVTEKGKDVELRCDPISGHTALYWYRQSLGQGLEFLIYFQGNSAPDKSGLPSDRFSAERTGGSVSTLTIQRTQQEDSAVYLCASSLRFGELFFGEGSRLTVL.

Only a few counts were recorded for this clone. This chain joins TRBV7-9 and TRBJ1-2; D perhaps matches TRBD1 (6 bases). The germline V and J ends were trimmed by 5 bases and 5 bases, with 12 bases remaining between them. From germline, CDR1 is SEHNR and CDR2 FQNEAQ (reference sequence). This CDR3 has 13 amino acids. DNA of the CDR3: TGTGCCAGCAGCAGGGACAACCAGTATGGCTACACCTTC. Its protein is CASSRDNQYGYTF.

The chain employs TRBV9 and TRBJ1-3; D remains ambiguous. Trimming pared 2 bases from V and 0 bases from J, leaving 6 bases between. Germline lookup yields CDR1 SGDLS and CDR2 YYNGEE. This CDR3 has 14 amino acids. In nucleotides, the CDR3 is TGTGCCAGCAGCGTGAGGCCCTCTGGAAACACCATATATTTT. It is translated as CASSVRPSGNTIYF.

CDR3 amino acids: CASSLYMNTEAFF. As DNA, the CDR3 is TGTGCCAGCAGTTTATATATGAACACTGAAGCTTTCTTT. This chain uses TRBV12-3 or TRBV12-4 with TRBJ1-1; D ambiguous. The V and J ends lost 2 bases and 0 bases respectively, with 4 bases between them. This CDR3 is 13 amino acids long.

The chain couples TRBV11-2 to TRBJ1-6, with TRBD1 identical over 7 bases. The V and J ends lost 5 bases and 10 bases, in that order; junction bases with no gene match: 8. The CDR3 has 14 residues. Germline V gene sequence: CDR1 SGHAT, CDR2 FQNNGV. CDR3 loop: CASSPDRVSSPLHF. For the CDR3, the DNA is TGTGCCAGCAGCCCTGACAGGGTGTCATCACCCCTCCACTTT.

The CDR3 spells CASTGQDNTEAFF. The CDR3 nucleotides are TGTGCCAGCACGGGACAGGACAACACTGAAGCTTTCTTT. This chain connects TRBV18 to TRBJ1-1; 8 positions agree with TRBD1. There are 13 residues in the CDR3. The trim removed 8 bases at V and 2 bases at J, leaving 4 bases unmatched. Germline V gives CDR1 KGHSH, CDR2 LQKENI.

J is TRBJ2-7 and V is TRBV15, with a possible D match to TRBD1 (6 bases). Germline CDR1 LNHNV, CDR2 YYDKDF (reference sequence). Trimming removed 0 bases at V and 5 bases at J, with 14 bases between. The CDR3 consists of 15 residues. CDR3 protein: CATSRDLSGAHEQYF. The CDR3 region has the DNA TGTGCCACCAGCAGAGATCTTTCAGGGGCCCACGAGCAGTACTTC.

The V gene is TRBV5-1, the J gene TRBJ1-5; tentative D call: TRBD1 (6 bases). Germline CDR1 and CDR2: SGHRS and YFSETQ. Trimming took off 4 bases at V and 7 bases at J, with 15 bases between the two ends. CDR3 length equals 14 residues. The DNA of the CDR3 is TGCGCCAGCAGCCCGTCAGGGGTAGAACAGCCCCAGCATTTT. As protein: CASSPSGVEQPQHF.

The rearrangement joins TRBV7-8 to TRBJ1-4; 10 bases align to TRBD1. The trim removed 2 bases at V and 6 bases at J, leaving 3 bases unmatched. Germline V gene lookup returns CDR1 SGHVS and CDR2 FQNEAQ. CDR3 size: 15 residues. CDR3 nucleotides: TGTGCCAGCAGCTTAACCGGGACAGGGGATGAAAAACTGTTTTTT. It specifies CASSLTGTGDEKLFF.

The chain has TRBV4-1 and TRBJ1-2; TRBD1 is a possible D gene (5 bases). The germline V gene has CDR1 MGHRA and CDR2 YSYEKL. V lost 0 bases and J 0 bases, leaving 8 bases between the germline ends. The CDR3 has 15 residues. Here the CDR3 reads CASSQDSTANYGYTF. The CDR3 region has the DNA TGCGCCAGCAGCCAAGACTCGACAGCTAACTATGGCTACACCTTC.

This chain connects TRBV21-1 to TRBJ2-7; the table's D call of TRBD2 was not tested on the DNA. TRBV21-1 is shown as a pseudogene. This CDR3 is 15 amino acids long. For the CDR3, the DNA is TGTGCCAGCAGCAAAGTCACGGGGGGGCCCTACGAGCAGTACTTC. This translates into CASSKVTGGPYEQYF.

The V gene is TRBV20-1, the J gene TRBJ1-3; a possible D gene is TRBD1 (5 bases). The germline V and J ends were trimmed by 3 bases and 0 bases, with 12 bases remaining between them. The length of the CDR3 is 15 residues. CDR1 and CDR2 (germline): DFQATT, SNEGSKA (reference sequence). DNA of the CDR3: TGCAGTGCTAGTGCTTACAGGAGCTCTGGAAACACCATATATTTT. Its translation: CSASAYRSSGNTIYF.

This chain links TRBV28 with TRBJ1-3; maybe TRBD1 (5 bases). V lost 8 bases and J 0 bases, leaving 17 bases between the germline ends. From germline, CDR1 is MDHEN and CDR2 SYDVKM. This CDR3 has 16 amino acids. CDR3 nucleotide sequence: TGTGCCAGCGTAGGGAGGGGCCGATTCTCTGGAAACACCATATATTTT. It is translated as CASVGRGRFSGNTIYF.

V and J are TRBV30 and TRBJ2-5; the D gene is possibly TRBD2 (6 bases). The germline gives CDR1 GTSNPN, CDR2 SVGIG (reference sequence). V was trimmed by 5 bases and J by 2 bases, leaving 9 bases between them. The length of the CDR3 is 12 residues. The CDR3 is CAWGGGQETQYF. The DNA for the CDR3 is TGTGCCTGGGGTGGAGGGCAAGAGACCCAGTACTTC.

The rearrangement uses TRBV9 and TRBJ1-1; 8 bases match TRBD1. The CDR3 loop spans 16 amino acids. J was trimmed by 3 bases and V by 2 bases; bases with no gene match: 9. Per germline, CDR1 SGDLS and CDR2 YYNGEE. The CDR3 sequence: CASSVEQGVWDTEAFF. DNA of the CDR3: TGTGCCAGCAGCGTGGAACAGGGGGTGTGGGACACTGAAGCTTTCTTT.